These 21 T cell receptor beta chains were sequenced from one sample in a study of human T cells and chemical hapten exposure. MiXCR was run by TCRdb on the RACE reads, yielding one entry per CDR3 protein. The sample contains some 40,000 distinct CDR3 sequences, about 3.7% of which appear only once. Described time point: healthy volunteer bleed at 6 weeks. Unseparated into fractions, whole blood served as the source from which total RNA was extracted. Sequences were obtained from whole blood. These receptors were taken from a human donor in good health. Some clones in this sample may be carry-over from other donors' samples.

This clonotype was found a few times. This chain connects TRBV2 to TRBJ2-7; 7 bases align to TRBD1. Germline CDR1 and CDR2: SNHLY and FYNNEI. The CDR3 contains 14 residues. The junction had 12 bases not matched to a gene; V was cut back by 8 bases and J by 5 bases. CDR3 residues: CASVPRQGVHEQYF. The CDR3 bases are TGTGCCAGCGTCCCGAGACAGGGAGTACACGAGCAGTACTTC.

This clonotype was counted many times. The chain recombines TRBV5-1 with TRBJ2-3; 9 bases line up with TRBD2. The CDR3 sequence is 15 residues long. Germline V gives CDR1 SGHRS, CDR2 YFSETQ. Trimming at V came to 2 bases and at J to 2 bases, leaving 3 bases not matched to a gene. CDR3 nucleotides: TGCGCCAGCAGCTTCCTAGCGGGAAACACAGATACGCAGTATTTT. Amino acid sequence: CASSFLAGNTDTQYF.

This clonotype appeared many times. The V and J genes are TRBV11-3 and TRBJ2-2, with D uncertain. V was pared by 4 bases and J by 1 base, with 7 bases between. The CDR3 length is 14 residues. Germline values: CDR1 SGHNT, CDR2 YENEEA. The CDR3 is CASSSNRNTGELFF. The CDR3 DNA is TGTGCCAGCAGCTCAAACAGGAACACCGGGGAGCTGTTTTTT.

This chain links TRBV7-4 with TRBJ1-4; D gene unclear. This CDR3 has 16 amino acids. CDR1 and CDR2 (germline): SGHVT, SQSDAQ. V dropped 6 bases and J dropped 5 bases, with 19 bases sitting between them. The DNA for the CDR3 is TGTGCCAGCAGACCAGCGGATGGAAAGACGAATGAAAAACTGTTTTTT. It specifies CASRPADGKTNEKLFF.

In this sample, this clonotype turned up many times. The J gene is TRBJ1-1, the V gene TRBV28; TRBD1 matches at 9 bases. The V gene's germline CDR1 is MDHEN and CDR2 SYDVKM. CDR3 length: 14 residues. V trimming: 4 bases; J trimming: 4 bases; junction bases outside the gene matches: 4. Here the CDR3 reads CASSSGTGSTEAFF. CDR3 DNA sequence: TGTGCCAGCAGTTCCGGGACAGGGAGCACTGAAGCTTTCTTT. The full variable domain, in which reference TRBV28 and TRBJ1-1 provide the parts outside the CDR3, is DVKVTQSSRYLVKRTGEKVFLECVQDMDHENMFWYRQDPGLGLRLIYFSYDVKMKEKGDIPEGYSVSREKKERFSLILESASTNQTSMYLCASSSGTGSTEAFFGQGTRLTVV.

This clonotype was seen at least ten times. The J gene is TRBJ2-3, the V gene TRBV5-1; 7 nucleotides align to TRBD1. Trimming removed 3 bases from V and 6 bases from J; junction bases left unmatched: 7. The CDR3 length is 14 residues. Germline assignment: CDR1 SGHRS and CDR2 YFSETQ. CDR3 DNA sequence: TGCGCCAGCAGCTGGACAGGACCGAGGGATACGCAGTATTTT. Its translation: CASSWTGPRDTQYF.

Many counts were recorded for this clonotype. The chain recombines TRBV29-1 with TRBJ2-1; perhaps TRBD2 as D (6 bases). The CDR3 contains 12 residues. With 4 bases removed from V and 8 bases from J, the gap between germline ends came to 12 bases. Germline CDR1 and CDR2: SQVTM and ANQGSEA. For the CDR3, the DNA is TGCAGCGTTGGCCCTACTAGCCATGAGCAGTTCTTC. Its translation is CSVGPTSHEQFF.

Ten or more counts support this clonotype. The rearrangement joins TRBV19 to TRBJ1-5, with no clear D. CDR1 LNHDA and CDR2 SQIVND come from the germline V gene (reference sequence). V lost 4 bases and J 4 bases, leaving 14 bases between the germline ends. The CDR3 covers 15 residues. The CDR3 loop reads CASSKGGSLNQPQHF. The DNA of the CDR3 is TGTGCCAGTAGTAAAGGAGGGAGCCTAAATCAGCCCCAGCATTTT.

There are many counts of this clonotype. The chain has TRBV29-1 and TRBJ2-1; D is possibly TRBD1 (5 bases). There are 14 residues in the CDR3. Trimming pared 6 bases from V and 3 bases from J, leaving 15 bases between. Germline CDR1 reads SQVTM; CDR2 reads ANQGSEA. The CDR3 protein is CSVGVAGNYNEQFF. CDR3 in DNA: TGCAGCGTAGGGGTGGCAGGAAACTACAATGAGCAGTTCTTC.

This clonotype was seen repeatedly, ten times or more. This rearrangement joins TRBV7-9 to TRBJ2-5; D possibly corresponds to TRBD1 (5 bases). Germline CDR1 and CDR2: SEHNR and FQNEAQ (reference sequence). V lost 1 base and J lost 1, with 7 bases in between. The CDR3 totals 14 residues. The CDR3 spells CASSLGRAQETQYF. As DNA, the CDR3 is TGTGCCAGCAGCTTAGGCAGGGCCCAAGAGACCCAGTACTTC.

In its sample, this clonotype was seen many times. This chain uses TRBV5-5 with TRBJ1-2; 7 nucleotides agree with TRBD1. The V gene end was trimmed by 2 bases and the J gene end by 7 bases; junction bases not matched to a gene: 5. This CDR3 has 13 residues. Germline CDR1 reads SGHKS; CDR2 reads YYEKEE (reference sequence). CDR3 residues: CASSLSQGPGYTF. CDR3 nucleotides: TGTGCCAGCAGCTTATCACAGGGGCCTGGCTACACCTTC.

The table lists this clonotype with many counts. The chain is built from TRBV29-1 and TRBJ2-3, with 9 bases matching TRBD2. This CDR3 is 14 amino acids long. Germline CDR1 and CDR2: SQVTM and ANQGSEA. The V gene end was trimmed by 8 bases and the J gene end by 6 bases; junction bases not matched to a gene: 12. CDR3 protein: CSPRLADKMDTQYF. The CDR3 bases are TGCAGCCCCCGACTAGCGGATAAGATGGATACGCAGTATTTT.

The rearrangement uses TRBV5-1 and TRBJ1-5; TRBD1 agrees at 9 bases. J gave up 6 bases and V 0 bases, and 1 base lay outside the gene matches. Germline V gene data show CDR1 as SGHRS and CDR2 as YFSETQ. The CDR3 runs 14 residues. As DNA, the CDR3 is TGCGCCAGCAGCTTGGAGACAGGGGGTCAGCCCCAGCATTTT. Its protein is CASSLETGGQPQHF.

This clonotype appeared many times. CDR3 region: CASSRGLAREAYNEQFF. The CDR3 DNA reads as TGTGCCAGCAGTCGGGGACTAGCGAGGGAAGCCTACAATGAGCAGTTCTTC. The chain recombines TRBV27 with TRBJ2-1; 10 positions agree with TRBD2. Looked up from germline, CDR1 is MNHEY and CDR2 is SMNVEV (reference sequence). With 5 bases clipped from V and 2 bases from J, the junction kept 9 bases outside the gene matches. CDR3 length: 17 residues.

V and J are TRBV19 and TRBJ1-5, with D unresolved. Germline V lookup: CDR1 LNHDA, CDR2 SQIVND (reference sequence). This CDR3 spans 15 amino acids. The V end was cut by 11 bases, the J end by 1 base, with 18 bases between. Here the CDR3 reads CASSTSAGSNQPQHF. The CDR3 region has the DNA TGTGCCTCCTCGACGTCGGCGGGGAGCAATCAGCCCCAGCATTTT.

V and J are TRBV7-2 and TRBJ2-4, with 9 bases fitting TRBD2. J lost 4 bases, V lost 1 base, and 8 bases had no gene match. The CDR3 extends over 17 amino acids. CDR1 and CDR2 from the germline V gene are SGHTA and FQGNSA. As DNA, the CDR3 is TGTGCCAGCAGCTTAGATCGATCTAGCGGGGATAAAAACATTCAGTACTTC. As protein: CASSLDRSSGDKNIQYF. The full variable domain, rest sourced from reference TRBV7-2 and TRBJ2-4, is GAGVSQSPSNKVTEKGKDVELRCDPISGHTALYWYRQSLGQGLEFLIYFQGNSAPDKSGLPSDRFSAERTGGSVSTLTIQRTQQEDSAVYLCASSLDRSSGDKNIQYFGAGTRLSVL.

This clonotype was recorded many times. The gene calls are TRBV20-1 and TRBJ1-1; D unresolved. This CDR3 comprises 15 residues. V was pared by 1 base and J by 1 base, with 13 bases between. Germline CDR1 DFQATT, CDR2 SNEGSKA (reference sequence). CDR3 loop: CSARVFGRENTEAFF. CDR3 DNA: TGCAGTGCTAGAGTATTTGGCCGGGAGAACACTGAAGCTTTCTTT.

This clonotype was seen repeatedly, ten times or more. The chain employs TRBV18 and TRBJ2-1, with D uncertain. Trimming took off 2 bases at V and 1 base at J, with 9 bases between the two ends. This CDR3 region has 15 residues. Germline-derived CDR1 and CDR2 are KGHSH and LQKENI. The CDR3 loop reads CASSPNSLSYNEQFF. The CDR3 DNA reads as TGTGCCAGCTCACCAAACAGTTTATCCTACAATGAGCAGTTCTTC.

This clonotype was detected many times. V and J are TRBV28 and TRBJ1-5; D is unclear. Trimming stripped 4 bases from V and 7 bases from J, with 17 bases between. Germline V CDR1 and CDR2: MDHEN, SYDVKM. The CDR3 covers 15 residues. CDR3 amino acids: CASSSATRTGQPQHF. CDR3 nucleotides: TGTGCCAGCAGTTCCGCCACCAGGACCGGACAGCCCCAGCATTTT.

The V gene is TRBV6-2 or TRBV6-3, the J gene TRBJ2-5; no definite D call. Germline CDR1 MNHEY, CDR2 SVGEGT. Trimming stripped 10 bases from V and 2 bases from J, with 11 bases between. The CDR3 spans 12 residues. As DNA, the CDR3 is TGTGCCACCTCTCGGTTGCAAGAGACCCAGTACTTC. Translating it yields CATSRLQETQYF.

This clonotype was seen more than once but under ten times. The V gene is TRBV5-1, the J gene TRBJ1-6, with 7 bases identical to TRBD1. Losses at the gene ends were 4 bases for V and 7 bases for J; bases not matched to a gene: 11. Germline CDR1 is SGHRS and CDR2 is YFSETQ. This CDR3 is built from 16 residues. CDR3 region: CASSATGTVLNSPLHF. Written as DNA, the CDR3 is TGCGCCAGCAGCGCAACCGGGACAGTCCTCAATTCACCCCTCCACTTT.